The 9 T cell receptor beta chains in this list originate from one sample, sequenced in a study of blood T cells in healthy people across ages (dated by TCRdb to 2013 to 2016). The library was made by 5' RACE. TCRdb shows the sequencer as Illumina HiSeq 2500. The second PCR ran for about 7 to 11 cycles and used a J-beta primer mix along with a sample-barcoded 5' primer. In TCRdb, the public reads were trimmed at Q25 with fastp and aligned with MiXCR, with productive beta chains retained. Rows merge per CDR3 protein into single entries with the most common DNA and genes. A total of around 1,100,000 distinct CDR3 sequences appear in this sample, under 40% of them only once. The top ten constitute approximately 14% of the sample. Sequences were obtained from blood. The receptor source for this set is a man aged 18 to 35 in good health.

There are a few counts of this clonotype. The chain carries TRBV20-1 and TRBJ2-1, with D perhaps TRBD2 (6 bases). This CDR3 contains 17 residues. Germline V gene lookup returns CDR1 DFQATT and CDR2 SNEGSKA (reference sequence). V was trimmed by 0 bases and J by 6 bases, leaving 21 bases between them. In DNA form, the CDR3 reads TGCAGTGCTAGAGAGTTTGGTATAGCGGCAAAAGGCAATGAGCAGTTCTTC. Translated: CSAREFGIAAKGNEQFF.

CDR3 residues: CASSPKPVSTHNEQFF. The CDR3 nucleotides are TGTGCCAGCAGCCCCAAGCCTGTTTCGACACACAATGAGCAGTTCTTC. The chain has TRBV11-2 and TRBJ2-1; D unclear. V was pared by 5 bases and J by 5 bases, with 19 bases between. This CDR3 is built from 16 residues. Germline V gene sequence: CDR1 SGHAT, CDR2 FQNNGV.

This clonotype was observed a few times. The chain links TRBV3-1 to TRBJ2-1; no firm D call. The CDR3 covers 15 residues. The V and J ends lost 0 bases and 8 bases respectively, with 14 bases between them. The germline CDR1 and CDR2 sequences are LGHDT and YNNKEL (reference sequence). CDR3 DNA sequence: TGTGCCAGCAGCCAAGATGCCGCCAGCCGCTATGAGCAGTTCTTC. Its translation: CASSQDAASRYEQFF.

This clonotype was seen a few times. The chain links TRBV20-1 to TRBJ2-2; D is ambiguous. This CDR3 has 13 amino acids. Germline CDR1 reads DFQATT; CDR2 reads SNEGSKA (reference sequence). The V end lost 4 bases, the J end lost 2 bases, and 8 bases lay between the germline ends. The CDR3 DNA reads TGCAGTGCTATGGGTGTTAACACCGGGGAGCTGTTTTTT. Amino acid sequence: CSAMGVNTGELFF.

There are a few counts of this clonotype. V is TRBV6-2 or TRBV6-3 and J is TRBJ2-6; 7 positions agree with TRBD1. Germline V gives CDR1 MNHEY, CDR2 SVGEGT. The CDR3 is made up of 13 amino acids. The J segment lost 8 bases and the V segment lost 7 bases, leaving 5 bases of the junction unmatched. In DNA, the CDR3 is TGTGCCAGCAAAATGACAGGGACCAACGTCCTGACTTTC. It codes for CASKMTGTNVLTF.

The chain is built from TRBV28 and TRBJ2-7; 8 bases are a match to TRBD1. The J call is doubtful: the DNA matches TRBJ2-5 better. The CDR3 spans 12 residues. CDR1 MDHEN and CDR2 SYDVKM come from the germline V gene. The CDR3: CASTDRGETQYF. CDR3 nucleotides: TGTGCCAGCACCGACAGGGGTGAGACCCAGTACTTC.

This clonotype has a handful of counts. The rearrangement links TRBV6-5 to TRBJ1-2, with D possibly TRBD1 on 5 matching bases. Deletions cut 6 bases from V and 7 bases from J, with 18 bases between. CDR1 and CDR2 (germline): MNHEY, SVGAGI. The CDR3 is 14 amino acids. CDR3 coding DNA: TGTGCCAGCAGCACCTACTCAGGGAGTAGTGGCTACACCTTC. This codes for CASSTYSGSSGYTF.

This clonotype was detected only a few times. The chain has TRBV7-9 and TRBJ1-1; D not certain. The CDR3 runs 13 residues. Germline V gene data show CDR1 as SEHNR and CDR2 as FQNEAQ (reference sequence). The V and J ends lost 3 bases and 7 bases respectively, with 12 bases between them. The CDR3 protein is CASSLNRQGEAFF. The CDR3 coding sequence is TGTGCCAGCAGCTTGAATAGGCAAGGTGAAGCTTTCTTT.

Note on this clonotype: A much larger clonotype is one base distant, so this may be a read error. The chain recombines TRBV9 with TRBJ2-1; D unresolved. CDR1 SGDLS and CDR2 YYNGEE come from the germline V gene. This CDR3 has 12 amino acids. CDR3 amino acids: CANSPTIHEQFF. In DNA, the CDR3 is TGTGCCAACAGCCCAACAATCCATGAGCAGTTCTTC.